Each of the 3 T cell receptor beta chains below was sequenced from the same sample in a study of blood T cell repertoires in COVID-19. Only in-frame clones appear in the TCRdb table, and some are missing; sequencing was by immunoSEQ multiplex PCR. The data contain roughly 330,000 clones, approximately 88% of them seen just once; the ten biggest clones take up around 4.6%. Sequences were obtained from PBMCs or T cells enriched from blood (not recorded which). Every receptor here comes from a man aged 25-45 years who had recovered from COVID-19.

The V and J genes are TRBV18 and TRBJ1-6; maybe TRBD1 (6 bases). V dropped 4 bases and J dropped 7 bases, with 11 bases sitting between them. From germline, CDR1 is KGHSH and CDR2 LQKENI. This CDR3 is 14 amino acids long. This CDR3 reads CASSLARGNSPLHF. The CDR3 DNA follows: TGTGCCAGCTCACTTGCCAGGGGAAATTCACCCCTCCACTTT.

The chain employs TRBV11-2 and TRBJ2-7, with D tentatively TRBD2 (5 bases). In germline, CDR1 is SGHAT, CDR2 FQNNGV. The CDR3 runs to 14 residues. V lost 1 base and J lost 3, with 10 bases in between. The CDR3 DNA is TGTGCCAGCAGCTTAGTGGGGAGACTCTACGAGCAGTACTTC. Translation: CASSLVGRLYEQYF.

V is TRBV7-2 and J is TRBJ1-5, with D possibly TRBD1 on 6 matching bases. This CDR3 region has 12 residues. CDR1 and CDR2 (germline): SGHTA, FQGNSA. V was trimmed by 4 bases and J by 13 bases, leaving 14 bases between them. CDR3 sequence: CASSSTGRRQHF. As DNA, the CDR3 is TGTGCCAGCAGCTCTACAGGGCGCCGTCAGCATTTT. The entire variable domain, with the rest obtained from reference TRBV7-2 and TRBJ1-5, is as follows: GAGVSQSPSNKVTEKGKDVELRCDPISGHTALYWYRQSLGQGLEFLIYFQGNSAPDKSGLPSDRFSAERTGGSVSTLTIQRTQQEDSAVYLCASSSTGRRQHFGDGTRLSIL.